Each of the 13 T cell receptor beta chains below was sequenced from the same sample in a study of blood T cell repertoires in COVID-19. Method: immunoSEQ multiplex PCR; TCRdb's copy keeps in-frame clones and lacks some. This table has about 70,000 clones, 87% appearing once. Sequences were obtained from peripheral blood. These receptors all come from a young woman with acute or convalescent COVID-19.

V and J are TRBV3-1 (or the pseudogene TRBV3-2) and TRBJ1-2, with no clear D. This CDR3 region has 13 residues. Germline V gives CDR1 LGHDT, CDR2 YNNKEL (reference sequence). Trimming removed 3 bases from V and 4 bases from J, with 9 bases in between. The CDR3 spells CASSHRDFYGYTF. CDR3 nucleotides: TGTGCCAGCAGCCATAGAGACTTCTATGGCTACACCTTC.

The chain combines TRBV28 with TRBJ1-6, with a weak D call TRBD1 (6 bases). Germline lookup yields CDR1 MDHEN and CDR2 SYDVKM. The ends were cut back, 5 bases at V and 9 bases at J, with 17 bases in the middle. The length of the CDR3 is 15 residues. CDR3 protein: CASSRDILRGSPLHF. In DNA, the CDR3 is TGTGCCAGCAGTCGGGACATTTTGAGGGGTTCACCCCTCCACTTT.

This sequence joins TRBV2 and TRBJ1-5; the match to TRBD1 covers 7 bases. The CDR3 consists of 14 residues. Germline V gene lookup returns CDR1 SNHLY and CDR2 FYNNEI. V trimming: 4 bases; J trimming: 2 bases; junction bases outside the gene matches: 2. The CDR3 protein is CASSGQGGNQPQHF. CDR3 nucleotides: TGTGCCAGCAGTGGACAGGGAGGCAATCAGCCCCAGCATTTT.

As for this clone: Additional DNA sequences in this sample encode the identical CDR3. This chain joins TRBV19 and TRBJ1-2; D unresolved. The CDR3 spans 14 residues. Trimming took off 1 base at V and 3 bases at J, with 9 bases between the two ends. Germline assignment: CDR1 LNHDA and CDR2 SQIVND (reference sequence). This chain's CDR3 is CASSIVGGDYGYTF. The CDR3 DNA sequence: TGTGCCAGTAGTATAGTCGGCGGTGACTATGGCTACACCTTC. Drawing the rest from reference TRBV19 and TRBJ1-2, the complete variable domain is DGGITQSPKYLFRKEGQNVTLSCEQNLNHDAMYWYRQDPGQGLRLIYYSQIVNDFQKGDIAEGYSVSREKKESFPLTVTSAQKNPTAFYLCASSIVGGDYGYTFGSGTRLTVV.

CDR3 loop: CASSTTDSGGNTIYF. In DNA, the CDR3 is TGTGCCAGTAGTACGACCGATTCAGGTGGAAACACCATATATTTT. This chain connects TRBV19 to TRBJ1-3, with D unresolved. The V and J ends lost 4 bases and 3 bases respectively, with 13 bases between them. Germline V gene data show CDR1 as LNHDA and CDR2 as SQIVND (reference sequence). This CDR3 contains 15 residues.

This rearrangement joins TRBV2 to TRBJ2-1; D not certain. This CDR3 has 12 amino acids. Germline CDR1 reads SNHLY; CDR2 reads FYNNEI. Trimming pared 6 bases from V and 8 bases from J, leaving 11 bases between. CDR3 sequence reads: CASRERRDEQFF. As DNA, the CDR3 is TGTGCCAGCAGGGAACGCCGCGATGAGCAGTTCTTC.

The rearrangement uses TRBV9 and TRBJ1-6; D perhaps matches TRBD1 (6 bases). CDR1 and CDR2 (germline): SGDLS, YYNGEE. This CDR3 is built from 14 residues. Deletions cut 0 bases from V and 6 bases from J, with 7 bases between. CDR3 amino acids: CASSVGTVNSPLHF. CDR3 nucleotide sequence: TGTGCCAGCAGCGTAGGGACAGTTAATTCACCCCTCCACTTT.

The chain employs TRBV6-2 or TRBV6-3 and TRBJ2-1; D remains unclear. The CDR3 is made up of 17 amino acids. Trimming left V 0 bases short and J 4 bases short, with 16 bases between. Per the germline V gene, CDR1 is MNHEY and CDR2 is SVGEGT. The CDR3 reads CASSYSIRIAPYNEQFF. The CDR3 coding sequence is TGTGCCAGCAGTTACTCGATACGGATAGCCCCATACAATGAGCAGTTCTTC.

The chain recombines TRBV28 with TRBJ1-5; TRBD1 matches at 8 bases. The germline gives CDR1 MDHEN, CDR2 SYDVKM. This CDR3 has 20 residues. Losses at the gene ends were 8 bases for V and 2 bases for J; bases not matched to a gene: 23. The CDR3 reads CASDRNSDRVIGMGNQPQHF. CDR3 coding DNA: TGTGCCAGCGATCGAAACTCGGACAGGGTGATAGGTATGGGCAATCAGCCCCAGCATTTT.

The rearrangement joins TRBV6-5 to TRBJ1-2; 7 bases align to TRBD1. CDR1 and CDR2 (germline): MNHEY, SVGAGI. The trim removed 7 bases at V and 3 bases at J, leaving 8 bases unmatched. This CDR3 spans 14 amino acids. CDR3: CASKKDRSYYGYTF. CDR3 nucleotides: TGTGCCAGCAAGAAGGACAGGTCATACTATGGCTACACCTTC.

The chain joins TRBV10-1 to TRBJ2-7; 9 positions match TRBD2. The CDR3 has 13 residues. CDR1 and CDR2 from the germline V gene are WNHNN and SYGVQD (reference sequence). V was clipped by 4 bases and J by 6 bases; unmatched bases: 4. In DNA form, the CDR3 reads TGCGCCAGCAGTGTAGCTAGCGGGACCGAGCAGTACTTC. Translation: CASSVASGTEQYF.

In this sample, this clone turned up once. The rearrangement joins TRBV6-1 to TRBJ2-1; the D gene is possibly TRBD1 (6 bases). V shed 2 bases and J shed 7 bases, with 15 bases lying between them. Germline values: CDR1 MNHNS, CDR2 SASEGT. The length of the CDR3 is 15 residues. The CDR3, as DNA: TGTGCCAGCAGTGAATCGTTTGTCAGGGGAAATGAGCAGTTCTTC. Its translation: CASSESFVRGNEQFF.

This clone was observed a handful of times. This chain links TRBV11-2 with TRBJ1-2; possibly TRBD1 for D (6 bases). V was pared by 0 bases and J by 2 bases, with 10 bases between. This CDR3 region has 15 residues. Per the germline V gene, CDR1 is SGHAT and CDR2 is FQNNGV. CDR3 region: CASSLEGDNNYGYTF. CDR3 coding DNA: TGTGCCAGCAGCTTAGAGGGGGACAACAACTATGGCTACACCTTC.